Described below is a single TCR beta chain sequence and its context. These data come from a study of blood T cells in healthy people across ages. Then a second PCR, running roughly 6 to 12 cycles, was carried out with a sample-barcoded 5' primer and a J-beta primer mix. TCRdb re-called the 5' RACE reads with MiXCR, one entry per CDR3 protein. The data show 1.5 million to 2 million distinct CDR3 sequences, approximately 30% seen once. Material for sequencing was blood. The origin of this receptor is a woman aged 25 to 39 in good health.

CDR3 amino acids: CASSWGDSAYGYTF. The CDR3 DNA sequence: TGCGCCAGCAGCTGGGGGGACAGCGCTTATGGCTACACCTTC. The rearrangement joins TRBV5-1 to TRBJ1-2; TRBD1 agrees at 7 bases. The germline gives CDR1 SGHRS, CDR2 YFSETQ. With V trimmed by 3 bases and J by 5 bases, 7 bases remained unmatched. The CDR3 runs to 14 residues.